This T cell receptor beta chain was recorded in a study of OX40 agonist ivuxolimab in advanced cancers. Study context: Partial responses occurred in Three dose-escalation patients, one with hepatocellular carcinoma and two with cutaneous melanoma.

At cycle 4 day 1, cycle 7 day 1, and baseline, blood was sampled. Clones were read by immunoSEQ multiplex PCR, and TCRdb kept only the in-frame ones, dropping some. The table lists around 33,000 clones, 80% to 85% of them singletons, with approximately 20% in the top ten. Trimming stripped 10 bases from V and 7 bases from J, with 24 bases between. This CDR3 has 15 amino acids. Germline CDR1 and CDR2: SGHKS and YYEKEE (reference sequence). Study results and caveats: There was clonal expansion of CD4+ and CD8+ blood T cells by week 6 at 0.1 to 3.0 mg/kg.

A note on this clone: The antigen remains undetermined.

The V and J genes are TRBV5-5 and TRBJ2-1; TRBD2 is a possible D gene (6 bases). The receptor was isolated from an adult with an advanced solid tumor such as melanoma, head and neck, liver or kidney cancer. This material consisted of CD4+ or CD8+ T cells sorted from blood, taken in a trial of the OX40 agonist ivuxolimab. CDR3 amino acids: CACKTDGKGRNEQFF. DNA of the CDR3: TGTGCCTGCAAAACGGACGGAAAAGGGAGGAATGAGCAGTTCTTC.